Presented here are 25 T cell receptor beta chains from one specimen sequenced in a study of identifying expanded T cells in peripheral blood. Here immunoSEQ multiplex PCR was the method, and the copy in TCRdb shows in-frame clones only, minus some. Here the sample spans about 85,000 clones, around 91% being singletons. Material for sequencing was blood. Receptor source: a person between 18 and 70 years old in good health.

CDR3 sequence (DNA): TGTGCCAGCAGCCCCAGCGGGATTAGCACAGATACGCAGTATTTT. Translating it yields CASSPSGISTDTQYF. This rearrangement joins TRBV7-2 to TRBJ2-3; 7 bases are a match to TRBD2. The CDR3 spans 15 residues. The V segment lost 5 bases and the J segment 0 bases; nucleotides outside the gene matches: 5. The germline gives CDR1 SGHTA, CDR2 FQGNSA. The whole variable domain, remainder taken from reference TRBV7-2 and TRBJ2-3, is GAGVSQSPSNKVTEKGKDVELRCDPISGHTALYWYRQSLGQGLEFLIYFQGNSAPDKSGLPSDRFSAERTGGSVSTLTIQRTQQEDSAVYLCASSPSGISTDTQYFGPGTRLTVL.

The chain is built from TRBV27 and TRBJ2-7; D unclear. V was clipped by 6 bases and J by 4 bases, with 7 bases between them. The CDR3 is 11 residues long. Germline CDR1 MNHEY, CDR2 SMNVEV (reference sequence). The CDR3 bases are TGTGCCAGCAGACCACTATACGAGCAGTACTTC. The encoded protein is CASRPLYEQYF.

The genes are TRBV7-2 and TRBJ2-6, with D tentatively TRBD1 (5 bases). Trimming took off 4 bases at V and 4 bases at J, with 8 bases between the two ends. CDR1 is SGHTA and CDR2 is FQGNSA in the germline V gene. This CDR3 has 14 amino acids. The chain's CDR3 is CASSSPGGANVLTF. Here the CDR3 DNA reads TGTGCCAGCAGCTCCCCAGGGGGGGCCAACGTCCTGACTTTC.

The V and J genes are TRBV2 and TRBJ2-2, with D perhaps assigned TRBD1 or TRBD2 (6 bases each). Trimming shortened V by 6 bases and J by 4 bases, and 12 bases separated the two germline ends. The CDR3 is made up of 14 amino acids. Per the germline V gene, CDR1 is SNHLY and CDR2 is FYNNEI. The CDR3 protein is CASRLQGGTGELFF. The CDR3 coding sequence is TGTGCCAGCAGACTACAGGGAGGCACCGGGGAGCTGTTTTTT.

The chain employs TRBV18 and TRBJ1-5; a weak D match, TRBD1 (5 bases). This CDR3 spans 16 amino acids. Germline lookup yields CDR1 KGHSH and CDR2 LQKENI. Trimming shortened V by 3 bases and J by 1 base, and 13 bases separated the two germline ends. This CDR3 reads CASSPTGGGSNQPQHF. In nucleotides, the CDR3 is TGTGCCAGCTCACCTACCGGGGGTGGAAGCAATCAGCCCCAGCATTTT.

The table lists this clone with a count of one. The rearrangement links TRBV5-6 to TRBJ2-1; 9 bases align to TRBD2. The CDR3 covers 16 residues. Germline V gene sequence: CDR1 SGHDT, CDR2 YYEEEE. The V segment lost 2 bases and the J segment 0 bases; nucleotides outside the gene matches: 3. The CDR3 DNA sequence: TGTGCCAGCAGCTTTGGAGCGGGGGGCTCCTACAATGAGCAGTTCTTC. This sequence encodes CASSFGAGGSYNEQFF. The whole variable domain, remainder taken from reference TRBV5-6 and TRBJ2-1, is DAGVTQSPTHLIKTRGQQVTLRCSPKSGHDTVSWYQQALGQGPQFIFQYYEEEERQRGNFPDRFSGHQFPNYSSELNVNALLLGDSALYLCASSFGAGGSYNEQFFGPGTRLTVL.

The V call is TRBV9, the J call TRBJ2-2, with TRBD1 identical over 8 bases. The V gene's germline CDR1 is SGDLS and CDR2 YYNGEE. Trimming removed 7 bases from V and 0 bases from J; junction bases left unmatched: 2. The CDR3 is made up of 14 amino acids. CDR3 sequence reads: CASGTGTNTGELFF. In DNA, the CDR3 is TGTGCCAGCGGGACAGGAACGAACACCGGGGAGCTGTTTTTT.

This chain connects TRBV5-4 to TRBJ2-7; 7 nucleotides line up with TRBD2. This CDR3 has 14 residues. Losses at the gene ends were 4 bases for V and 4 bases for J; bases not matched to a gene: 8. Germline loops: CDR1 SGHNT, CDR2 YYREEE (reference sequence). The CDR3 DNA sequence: TGTGCCAGCAGCGGTCAGGCTAGCGGTTACGAGCAGTACTTC. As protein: CASSGQASGYEQYF. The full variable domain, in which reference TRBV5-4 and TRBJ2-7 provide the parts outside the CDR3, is ETGVTQSPTHLIKTRGQQVTLRCSSQSGHNTVSWYQQALGQGPQFIFQYYREEENGRGNFPPRFSGLQFPNYSSELNVNALELDDSALYLCASSGQASGYEQYFGPGTRLTVT.

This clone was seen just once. DNA of the CDR3: TGTGCCAGCAGCTTATTGACCGGGAGCTCCTACAATGAGCAGTTCTTC. It specifies CASSLLTGSSYNEQFF. V and J are TRBV7-2 and TRBJ2-1; weak D call: TRBD2 (6 bases). Deletions cut 2 bases from V and 0 bases from J, with 11 bases between. Germline lookup yields CDR1 SGHTA and CDR2 FQGNSA. The CDR3 contains 16 residues.

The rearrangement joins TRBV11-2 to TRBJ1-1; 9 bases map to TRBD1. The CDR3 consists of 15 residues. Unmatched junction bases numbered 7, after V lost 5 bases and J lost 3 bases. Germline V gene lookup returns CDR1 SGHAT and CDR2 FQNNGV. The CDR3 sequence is CASSTLQGAYTEAFF. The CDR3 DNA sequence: TGTGCCAGCAGCACCCTACAGGGGGCCTACACTGAAGCTTTCTTT.

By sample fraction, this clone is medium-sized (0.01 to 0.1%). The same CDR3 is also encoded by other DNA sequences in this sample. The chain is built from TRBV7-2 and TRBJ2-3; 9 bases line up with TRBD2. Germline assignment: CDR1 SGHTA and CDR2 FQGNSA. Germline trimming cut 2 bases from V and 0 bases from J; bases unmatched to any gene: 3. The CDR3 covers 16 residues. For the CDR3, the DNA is TGTGCCAGCAGCTTAAGACTAGCGGCTAGCACAGATACGCAGTATTTT. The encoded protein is CASSLRLAASTDTQYF.

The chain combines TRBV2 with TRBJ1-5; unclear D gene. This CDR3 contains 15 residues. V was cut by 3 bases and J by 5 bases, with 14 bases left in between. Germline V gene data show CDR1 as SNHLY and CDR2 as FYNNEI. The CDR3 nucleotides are TGTGCCAGCAGTGAGTCCGGCGGAGGGTATCAGCCCCAGCATTTT. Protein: CASSESGGGYQPQHF.

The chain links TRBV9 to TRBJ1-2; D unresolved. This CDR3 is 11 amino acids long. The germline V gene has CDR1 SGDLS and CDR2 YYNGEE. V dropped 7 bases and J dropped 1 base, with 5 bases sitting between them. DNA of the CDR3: TGTGCCAGCTACAGTAACTATGGCTACACCTTC. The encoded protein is CASYSNYGYTF.

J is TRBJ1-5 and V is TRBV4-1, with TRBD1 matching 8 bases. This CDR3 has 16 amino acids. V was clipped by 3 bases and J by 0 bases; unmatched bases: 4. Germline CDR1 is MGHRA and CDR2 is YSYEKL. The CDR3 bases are TGCGCCAGCAGCCAGGGACAGGACTATAGCAATCAGCCCCAGCATTTT. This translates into CASSQGQDYSNQPQHF.

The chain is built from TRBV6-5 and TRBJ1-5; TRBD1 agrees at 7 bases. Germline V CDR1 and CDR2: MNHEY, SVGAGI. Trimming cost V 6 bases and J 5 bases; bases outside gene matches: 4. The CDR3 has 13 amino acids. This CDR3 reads CASRPTGDQPQHF. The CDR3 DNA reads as TGTGCCAGCAGGCCCACAGGGGATCAGCCCCAGCATTTT.

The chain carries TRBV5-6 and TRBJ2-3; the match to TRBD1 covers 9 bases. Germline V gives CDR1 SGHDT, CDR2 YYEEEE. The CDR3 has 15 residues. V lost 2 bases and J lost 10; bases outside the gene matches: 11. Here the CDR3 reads CASSFDRGSGGAQYF. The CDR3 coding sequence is TGTGCCAGCAGCTTCGACAGGGGGAGTGGAGGTGCGCAGTATTTT.

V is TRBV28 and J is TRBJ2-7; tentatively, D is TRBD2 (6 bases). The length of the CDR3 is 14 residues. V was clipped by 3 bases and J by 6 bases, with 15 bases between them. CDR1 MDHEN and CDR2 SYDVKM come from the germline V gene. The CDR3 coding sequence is TGTGCCAGCAGTTTGGGGCTAGCGTGGAGCGAGCAGTACTTC. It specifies CASSLGLAWSEQYF.

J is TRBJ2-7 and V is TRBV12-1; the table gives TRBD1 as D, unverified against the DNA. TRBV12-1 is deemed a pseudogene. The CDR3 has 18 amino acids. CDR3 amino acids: CASSGVPGQGPRFYEQYF. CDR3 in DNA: TGTGCCAGCAGCGGGGTCCCGGGACAGGGACCTAGATTCTACGAGCAGTACTTC.

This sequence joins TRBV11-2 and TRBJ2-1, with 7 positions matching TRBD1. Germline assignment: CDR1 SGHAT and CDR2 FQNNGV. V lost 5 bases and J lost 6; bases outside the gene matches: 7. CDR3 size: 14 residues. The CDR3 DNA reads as TGTGCCAGCAGCACTCGGACAGGCCGCAATGAGCAGTTCTTC. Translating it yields CASSTRTGRNEQFF.

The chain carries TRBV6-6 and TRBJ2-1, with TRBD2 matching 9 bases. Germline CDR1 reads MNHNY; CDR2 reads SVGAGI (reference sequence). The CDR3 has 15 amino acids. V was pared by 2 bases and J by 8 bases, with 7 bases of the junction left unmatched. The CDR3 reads CASSYRFAGGDEQFF. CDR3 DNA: TGTGCCAGCAGTTACCGCTTTGCGGGAGGGGATGAGCAGTTCTTC.

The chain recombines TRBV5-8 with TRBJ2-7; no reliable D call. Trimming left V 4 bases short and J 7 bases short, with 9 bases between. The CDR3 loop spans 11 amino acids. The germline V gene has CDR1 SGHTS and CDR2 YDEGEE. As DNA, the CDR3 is TGTGCCAGCAGCCAACCAGAAGAGCAGTACTTC. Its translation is CASSQPEEQYF.

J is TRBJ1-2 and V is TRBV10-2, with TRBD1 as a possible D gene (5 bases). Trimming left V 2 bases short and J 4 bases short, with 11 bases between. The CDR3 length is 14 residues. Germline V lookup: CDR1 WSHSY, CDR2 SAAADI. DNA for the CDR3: TGCGCCAGCAGTGAGACACTGACAGCCTATGGCTACACCTTC. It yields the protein CASSETLTAYGYTF.

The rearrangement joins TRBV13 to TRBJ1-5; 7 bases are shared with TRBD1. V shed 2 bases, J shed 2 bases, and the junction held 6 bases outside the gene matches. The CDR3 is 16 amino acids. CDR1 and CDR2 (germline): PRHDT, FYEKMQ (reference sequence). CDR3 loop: CASSLNRGGGNQPQHF. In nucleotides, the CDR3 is TGTGCCAGCAGCTTAAACAGGGGAGGAGGCAATCAGCCCCAGCATTTT.

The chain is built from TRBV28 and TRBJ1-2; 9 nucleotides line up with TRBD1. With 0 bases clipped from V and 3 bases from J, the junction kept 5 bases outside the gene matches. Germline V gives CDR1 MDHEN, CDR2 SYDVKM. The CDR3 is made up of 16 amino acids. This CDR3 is CASSLWGTGSDYGYTF. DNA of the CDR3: TGTGCCAGCAGTTTATGGGGGACAGGGAGCGACTATGGCTACACCTTC.

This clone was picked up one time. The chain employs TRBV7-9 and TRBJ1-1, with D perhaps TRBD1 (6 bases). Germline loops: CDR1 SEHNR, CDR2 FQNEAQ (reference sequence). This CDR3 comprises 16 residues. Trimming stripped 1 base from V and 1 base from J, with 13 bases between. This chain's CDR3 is CASSLVQGGGNTEAFF. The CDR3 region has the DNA TGTGCCAGCAGCTTAGTACAGGGAGGGGGGAACACTGAAGCTTTCTTT.